This T cell receptor (beta chain) was found in a study of T cell responses to AZD1222 COVID-19 vaccine. Profiling relied on immunoSEQ multiplex PCR, and the TCRdb table lists in-frame clones only, not all of them. Of over 110,000 clones in the sample, under 90% were seen once. In this sample, this clone turned up once. V dropped 2 bases and J dropped 8; count of bases not matched to a gene: 11. The CDR3 is 15 residues long. Per the germline V gene, CDR1 is ENHRY and CDR2 is SYGVKD. Sequences were derived from peripheral blood, sampled 28 days after the second AZD1222 dose. The V and J genes are TRBV10-3 and TRBJ1-2; 7 bases fit TRBD1. This receptor was obtained from an adult who received the AZD1222 COVID-19 vaccine. CDR3 nucleotide sequence: TGTGCCATCAGTGAGCCCAGGGGGTCATTCTACGGCTACACCTTC. Protein: CAISEPRGSFYGYTF.